This T cell receptor (beta chain) comes out of a study of shared clonotypes between healthy human individuals. The wider study: CD4 naive and CD4 memory each took three plates per donor, while CD8 naive took two and CD8 memory one.

Study results and limitations: It was anticipated that sequencing depth would influence how many clonotypes donors shared. Even with large depth, rarefaction showed that sorted-subset sequencing was incomplete. Naive subsets usually exceeded memory subsets in estimated richness.

Some clones are missing from TCRdb's copy, which holds only in-frame ones; the method was immunoSEQ multiplex PCR. The sample yields 2 million to 3 million clones, 93% seen once. As for this clone: Antigen: not known.

CDR1 SNHLY and CDR2 FYNNEI come from the germline V gene. CDR3 length: 13 residues. Trimming stripped 7 bases from V and 2 bases from J, with 11 bases between. This clonotype was sampled from a man between 18 and 35 years old in good health. Some clones in this sample may be carry-over from other donors' samples. The sequenced sample consisted of naive CD4+ T cells from PBMCs. Regarding subset: CD45RA+ positively selected. The chain has TRBV2 and TRBJ2-5; no definite D call. The CDR3 DNA reads TGTGCCAGCAAGTTTGGGGTGCAAGAGACCCAGTACTTC. Translated: CASKFGVQETQYF. Full variable domain (outside the CDR3, taken from reference TRBV2 and TRBJ2-5): EPEVTQTPSHQVTQMGQEVILRCVPISNHLYFYWYRQILGQKVEFLVSFYNNEISEKSEIFDDQFSVERPDGSNFTLKIRSTKLEDSAMYFCASKFGVQETQYFGPGTRLLVL.